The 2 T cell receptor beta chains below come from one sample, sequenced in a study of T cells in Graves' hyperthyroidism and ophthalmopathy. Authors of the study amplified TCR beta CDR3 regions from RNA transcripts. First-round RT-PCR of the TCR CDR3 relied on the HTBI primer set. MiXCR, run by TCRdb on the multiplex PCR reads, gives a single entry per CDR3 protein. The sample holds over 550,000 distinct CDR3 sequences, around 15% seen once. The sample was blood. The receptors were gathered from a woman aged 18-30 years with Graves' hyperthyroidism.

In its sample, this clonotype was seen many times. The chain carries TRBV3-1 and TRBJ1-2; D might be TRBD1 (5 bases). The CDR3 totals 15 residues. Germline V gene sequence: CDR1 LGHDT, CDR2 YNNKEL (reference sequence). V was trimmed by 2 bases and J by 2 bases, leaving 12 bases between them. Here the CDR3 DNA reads TGTGCCAGCAGCCAAACTGGGGGGAGGAACTATGGCTACACCTTC. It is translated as CASSQTGGRNYGYTF.

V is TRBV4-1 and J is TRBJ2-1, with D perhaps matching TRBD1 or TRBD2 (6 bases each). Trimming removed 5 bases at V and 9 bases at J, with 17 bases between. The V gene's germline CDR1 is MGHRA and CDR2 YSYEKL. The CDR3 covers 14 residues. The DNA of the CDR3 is TGCGCCAGCAGCTCCCCACAGGGACTCGGTGAGCAGTTCTTC. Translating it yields CASSSPQGLGEQFF.